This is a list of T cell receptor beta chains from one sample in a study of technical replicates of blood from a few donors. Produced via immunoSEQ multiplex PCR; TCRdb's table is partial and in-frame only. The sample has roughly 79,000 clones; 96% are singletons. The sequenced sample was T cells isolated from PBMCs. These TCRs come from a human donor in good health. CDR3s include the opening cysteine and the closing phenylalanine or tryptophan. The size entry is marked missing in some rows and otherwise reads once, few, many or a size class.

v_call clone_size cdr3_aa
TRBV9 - CASSVGVGGANNEQFF
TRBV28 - CASSWTGRTTDTQYF
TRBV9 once CASSTRSGSYEQYF
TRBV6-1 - CASSVRSGRNYNEQFF
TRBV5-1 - CASSDSGLLLAKNIQYF
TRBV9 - CASSVAGGAHTGELFF
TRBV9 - CASSVTAGFAGELFF
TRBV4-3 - CASSQGPSGSFGAYEQYF
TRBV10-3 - CAISDGLAGVNEQFF
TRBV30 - CAWRQFLSTDTQYF
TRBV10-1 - CASSPGQGLGEQFF
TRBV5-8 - CASSVPLRLGEQYF
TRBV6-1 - CASSGTAADTQYF
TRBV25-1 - CASSEGAYYTF
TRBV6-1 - CASSVTPRSYEQYF
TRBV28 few CASKKGGYRGETQYF
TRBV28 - CASSFGDGGQGYGYTF
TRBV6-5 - CASSLRGASNQPQHF
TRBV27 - CASSPSGRLSGELFF
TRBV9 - CASSPTNTGELFF
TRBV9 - CASSVDVTSGRVDTQYF
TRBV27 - CASSLSRGGGYTF